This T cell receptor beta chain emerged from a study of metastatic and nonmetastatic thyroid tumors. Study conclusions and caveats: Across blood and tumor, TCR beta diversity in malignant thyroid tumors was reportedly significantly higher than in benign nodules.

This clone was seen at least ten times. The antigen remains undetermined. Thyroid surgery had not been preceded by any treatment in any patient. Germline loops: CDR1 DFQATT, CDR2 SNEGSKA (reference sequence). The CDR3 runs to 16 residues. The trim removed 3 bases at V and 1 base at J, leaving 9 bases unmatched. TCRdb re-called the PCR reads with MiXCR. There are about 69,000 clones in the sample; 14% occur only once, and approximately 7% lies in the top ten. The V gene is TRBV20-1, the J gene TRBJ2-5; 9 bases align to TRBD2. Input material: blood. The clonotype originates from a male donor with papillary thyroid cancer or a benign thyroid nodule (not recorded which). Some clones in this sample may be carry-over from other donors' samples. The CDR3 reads CSASIELTSGQETQYF. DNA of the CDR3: TGCAGTGCTAGCATAGAATTGACTAGCGGCCAAGAGACCCAGTACTTC.